This TCR beta chain is from a study of cytomegalovirus exposure and HLA in healthy donors. PCR primers comprised 60 Vbeta and 13 Jbeta primers. Some clones are missing from TCRdb's copy, which holds only in-frame ones; the method was immunoSEQ multiplex PCR. The repertoire consists of about 170,000 clones, with under 85% occurring once and the leading ten covering over 2.5%. The CDR3 covers 13 residues. Germline V CDR1 and CDR2: SGHVS, FQNEAQ. Trimming shortened V by 4 bases and J by 5 bases, and 10 bases separated the two germline ends. The gene calls are TRBV7-8 and TRBJ2-3; D ambiguous. This sequence was found in a female donor in good health and CMV-seronegative. Sequencing was carried out using PBMCs. This chain's CDR3 is CASSSFSEDTQYF. CDR3 DNA: TGTGCCAGCAGCTCCTTTTCAGAAGATACGCAGTATTTT.